Each of the 15 T cell receptor beta chains below was sequenced from the same sample in a study of T-cell reconstitution after alpha-beta-depleted transplantation in children. This sample's TCRbeta library carried unique molecular identifier barcodes. Via MiXCR, TCRdb re-called the PCR reads, giving one row per CDR3 protein. The sample lists approximately 89,000 distinct CDR3 sequences; around 15% were seen once. The source material was PBMCs, mostly from graft donor cells, sampled 180 days after TCRalphabeta/CD19-depleted stem cell transplant. These TCRs come from a male patient between 2 and 10 years old who had a stem cell transplant for acute lymphoblastic leukemia, so the T cells may come from the graft donor.

This clonotype was counted a few times. CDR3 protein: CASSLGGYMNTEAFF. The DNA of the CDR3 is TGTGCCAGCAGCTTAGGGGGGTACATGAACACTGAAGCTTTCTTT. The chain combines TRBV7-2 with TRBJ1-1, with D maybe TRBD1 (5 bases). Germline V gene data show CDR1 as SGHTA and CDR2 as FQGNSA. The CDR3 is 15 amino acids. V dropped 1 base and J dropped 0 bases, with 9 bases sitting between them. Full variable domain (outside the CDR3, taken from reference TRBV7-2 and TRBJ1-1): GAGVSQSPSNKVTEKGKDVELRCDPISGHTALYWYRQSLGQGLEFLIYFQGNSAPDKSGLPSDRFSAERTGGSVSTLTIQRTQQEDSAVYLCASSLGGYMNTEAFFGQGTRLTVV.

This chain links TRBV10-3 with TRBJ2-7, with D possibly TRBD1 on 6 matching bases. CDR1 and CDR2 from the germline V gene are ENHRY and SYGVKD. V was pared by 6 bases and J by 4 bases, with 22 bases between. The CDR3 loop spans 16 amino acids. This CDR3 is CAISDPSSPTGYEQYF. The CDR3 DNA is TGTGCCATCAGCGATCCTAGCAGTCCAACAGGGTACGAGCAGTACTTC.

V usage is TRBV25-1 and J usage is TRBJ2-3, with D perhaps being TRBD1 or TRBD2 (6 bases each). This CDR3 comprises 13 residues. V lost 4 bases, J lost 3 bases, and 8 bases lay in between. Per germline, CDR1 MGHDK and CDR2 SYGVNS. In DNA form, the CDR3 reads TGTGCCAGCAGTGGGGGGGCGACAGATACGCAGTATTTT. This codes for CASSGGATDTQYF.

This clonotype has more than one count but fewer than ten. J is TRBJ2-2 and V is TRBV10-3; 7 bases are a match to TRBD2. V lost 6 bases, J lost 3 bases, and 4 bases stayed unmatched. Germline V gene data show CDR1 as ENHRY and CDR2 as SYGVKD. There are 14 residues in the CDR3. In DNA form, the CDR3 reads TGTGCCATCAGGTTTCGGGAGGACACCGGGGAGCTGTTTTTT. Translated: CAIRFREDTGELFF.

V and J are TRBV20-1 and TRBJ1-4; tentative D call: TRBD1 (6 bases). V was pared by 5 bases and J by 2 bases, with 18 bases between. The CDR3 is 16 amino acids. Germline V gene data show CDR1 as DFQATT and CDR2 as SNEGSKA (reference sequence). In nucleotides, the CDR3 is TGCAGTGCTTCCCCTCCCGGGGGCTTGACTAATGAAAAACTGTTTTTT. It encodes CSASPPGGLTNEKLFF.

This clonotype has ten or more counts. The V gene is TRBV4-3, the J gene TRBJ1-4; 7 bases map to TRBD1. The V gene's germline CDR1 is LGHNA and CDR2 YSLEER. CDR3 size: 13 residues. Losses at the gene ends were 4 bases for V and 8 bases for J; bases not matched to a gene: 4. CDR3 protein: CASSLGTAEKLFF. The CDR3 bases are TGCGCCAGCAGCCTCGGGACAGCCGAAAAACTGTTTTTT.

CDR3 protein: CATVGRTSASYEQYF. DNA of the CDR3: TGTGCCACCGTGGGCAGGACGTCTGCGTCCTACGAGCAGTACTTC. The chain couples TRBV10-3 to TRBJ2-7; the D is unclear. Germline V gene data show CDR1 as ENHRY and CDR2 as SYGVKD. V was trimmed by 10 bases and J by 1 base, leaving 20 bases between them. This CDR3 region has 15 residues.

The V and J genes are TRBV12-3 or TRBV12-4 and TRBJ1-5; D is uncertain. The CDR3 is 15 residues long. V shed 8 bases and J shed 0 bases, with 14 bases lying between them. The CDR3 protein is CASSLAHYSNQPQHF. The CDR3 bases are TGTGCCAGCTCCTTGGCACATTATAGCAATCAGCCCCAGCATTTT.

This clonotype was observed a few times. The chain is built from TRBV12-3 or TRBV12-4 and TRBJ1-6, with 9 bases aligning to TRBD1. The CDR3 contains 14 residues. Losses at the gene ends were 6 bases for V and 11 bases for J; bases not matched to a gene: 8. The CDR3 loop is CASRATGGSTPLHF. CDR3 nucleotides: TGTGCCAGCAGAGCAACAGGGGGCAGCACACCCCTCCACTTT.

CDR3 residues: CASSDRTGGPQSSYEQYF. The CDR3 coding sequence is TGTGCCAGCAGTGACCGGACAGGGGGCCCTCAATCCTCCTACGAGCAGTACTTC. V is TRBV2 and J is TRBJ2-7; 11 nucleotides agree with TRBD1. Germline assignment: CDR1 SNHLY and CDR2 FYNNEI. With V trimmed by 3 bases and J by 0 bases, 10 bases remained unmatched. This CDR3 region has 18 residues.

The gene calls are TRBV5-6 and TRBJ1-1; 9 bases are a match to TRBD1. The CDR3 has 15 amino acids. The junction had 6 bases not matched to a gene; V was cut back by 3 bases and J by 3 bases. CDR1 and CDR2 (germline): SGHDT, YYEEEE. The CDR3, as DNA: TGTGCCAGCAGCTGGACAGGGGTTCCGGACACTGAAGCTTTCTTT. This translates into CASSWTGVPDTEAFF.

As regards this clonotype: This CDR3 is missing its conserved last phenylalanine or tryptophan, likely due to a read error. The chain uses TRBV29-1 and TRBJ1-2, with TRBD1 identical over 7 bases. Per the germline V gene, CDR1 is SQVTM and CDR2 is ANQGSEA. The CDR3 is 12 residues long. V shed 6 bases, J shed 4 bases, and the junction held 5 bases outside the gene matches. The CDR3 nucleotides read TGCAGCGTCAACAGGGGCCTCTATGGCTACACCTTG. Encoded protein: CSVNRGLYGYTL.

This clonotype was detected ten times or more. V and J are TRBV12-3 or TRBV12-4 and TRBJ1-6; TRBD1 might be the D (6 bases). The CDR3 length is 14 residues. Trimming removed 7 bases from V and 9 bases from J, with 16 bases in between. CDR3 DNA: TGTGCCAGCACACGCGGGGGCGCAGGTTCACCCCTCCACTTT. Translated, it gives CASTRGGAGSPLHF.

The chain uses TRBV20-1 and TRBJ2-4, with 8 bases fitting TRBD1. Trimming removed 5 bases from V and 3 bases from J; junction bases left unmatched: 9. Germline assignment: CDR1 DFQATT and CDR2 SNEGSKA (reference sequence). This CDR3 has 15 residues. This CDR3 reads CSAPQGAEGKNIQYF. The CDR3 bases are TGCAGTGCTCCTCAGGGGGCCGAAGGCAAAAACATTCAGTACTTC.

This clonotype was detected a few times. V and J are TRBV12-3 or TRBV12-4 and TRBJ2-2; 7 positions match TRBD1. The CDR3 runs 14 residues. The ends lost 6 bases at V and 6 bases at J; junction bases unmatched: 7. CDR3 bases: TGTGCCAGCAGCAGGGGGATAGGCGCCGGGGAGCTGTTTTTT. Translated: CASSRGIGAGELFF.